These T cell receptor beta chains were read from a single sample in a study of cytomegalovirus exposure and HLA in healthy donors. Profiled with immunoSEQ multiplex PCR; TCRdb holds only in-frame clones, not every one. Altogether about 150,000 clones are present, nearly 70% being singletons, with the ten largest covering about 9.4%. The sequenced sample consisted of PBMCs. These receptors were collected from a man aged 25 to 40 in good health and CMV-seropositive. Both conserved end residues are part of each CDR3. A D gene is named only where the DNA matches it firmly. Clone size is given for some rows only: seen once, a few or many times, or a class if the clone is expanded.

J,D,V,size,DNA,CDR3
TRBJ2-3,TRBD2,TRBV4-1,-,TGCGCCAGCAGCCGAGCACTAGCGGGAAGCACAGATACGCAGTATTTT,CASSRALAGSTDTQYF
TRBJ2-3,TRBD2,TRBV7-2,-,TGTGCCAGCAGCTTAGAAGGGACTAGAAGGGCAGATACGCAGTATTTT,CASSLEGTRRADTQYF
TRBJ2-5,TRBD2,TRBV5-1,-,TGCGCCAGCAGCTTGGGACTAGCGGGAGATGTAGAGACCCAGTACTTC,CASSLGLAGDVETQYF
TRBJ1-2,-,TRBV6-1,-,TGTGCCAGCGTGGGGAGGGACTATGGCTACACCTTC,CASVGRDYGYTF
TRBJ2-7,TRBD2,TRBV10-1,-,TGCGCCAGCAGTGTGGCTAGCGGGAGCTTCGAGCAGTACTTC,CASSVASGSFEQYF
TRBJ2-5,TRBD2,TRBV5-1,-,TGCGCCAGCAGCTTAGGGACTAGCGGGAAAGAGACCCAGTACTTC,CASSLGTSGKETQYF
TRBJ1-1,-,TRBV27,-,TGTGCCAGCAAAGCTGCAGGGTTGGCGAACACTGAAGCTTTCTTT,CASKAAGLANTEAFF
TRBJ1-3,-,TRBV2,-,TGTGCCAGCAGCGAAATCGCCGACACACAGATCTCTGGAAACACCATATATTTT,CASSEIADTQISGNTIYF
TRBJ2-7,TRBD1,TRBV5-1,-,TGCGCCAGCAGCCGCGGACAGGGCTCCTACGAGCAGTACTTC,CASSRGQGSYEQYF
TRBJ1-1,TRBD1,TRBV12-5,-,TGTGCTAGTGGTTTTCGGACAGGCTTGAACACTGAAGCTTTCTTT,CASGFRTGLNTEAFF
TRBJ1-4,-,TRBV6-1,-,TGTGCCAGCAGCCCTAAATGGGGCGGGGGTGAAAAACTGTTTTTT,CASSPKWGGGEKLFF
TRBJ1-1,TRBD1,TRBV5-1,-,TGCGCCAGCAGCCGAGGGGGGGACAGGGCGGATGTCACTGAAGCTTTCTTT,CASSRGGDRADVTEAFF
TRBJ1-3,TRBD1,TRBV5-6,-,TGTGCCAGCTCCCCGTTCGGACCGGGACAGGGGTCTTTGGGCACCATATATTTT,CASSPFGPGQGSLGTIYF
TRBJ1-2,-,TRBV7-9,-,TGTGCCAGCAGCTCGGCAGGGTCTGGCTACACCTTC,CASSSAGSGYTF
TRBJ1-1,TRBD1,TRBV18,-,TGTGCCAGCTCACCAACGGACAGGGCTATGAACACTGAAGCTTTCTTT,CASSPTDRAMNTEAFF
TRBJ2-5,-,TRBV6-5,few,TGTGCCAGCAGTTCCAACCGGGACTCGCAAGAGACCCAGTACTTC,CASSSNRDSQETQYF
TRBJ1-2,-,TRBV6-6,-,TGTGCCAGCAGACTTCCGGGGGATGGCTACACCTTC,CASRLPGDGYTF
TRBJ2-4,-,TRBV27,-,TGTGCCAGCAGTCCCCCAGGGCGAGAAAACATTCAGTACTTC,CASSPPGRENIQYF
TRBJ2-3,TRBD2,TRBV7-8,-,TGTGCCAGCAGCTCCATAGCGGGAGGGGGAGATACGCAGTATTTT,CASSSIAGGGDTQYF
TRBJ2-3,-,TRBV19,-,TGTGCCAGTAGTACGAGAAGGGGAGATACGCAGTATTTT,CASSTRRGDTQYF
TRBJ1-2,TRBD1,TRBV13,-,TGTGCCAGCAGCACCCCGACAGGGAGGATCGGAGGCTATGGCTACACCTTC,CASSTPTGRIGGYGYTF
TRBJ1-2,-,TRBV6-5,-,TGTGCCAGCAGACCCGATCCCGAGCCGTCTGGCTACACCTTC,CASRPDPEPSGYTF
TRBJ1-1,-,TRBV7-9,-,TGTGCCAGCAGCTTTTTCTCGGGGAACACTGAAGCTTTCTTT,CASSFFSGNTEAFF
TRBJ2-7,TRBD1,TRBV28,-,TGTGCCAGCAGAGGGGGCGCGAGGGAGCAGTACTTC,CASRGGAREQYF
TRBJ1-2,TRBD1,TRBV19,-,TGTGCCAGTACGGAAAGTGACAGGGGCTCTTTGGTATATGGCTACACCTTC,CASTESDRGSLVYGYTF
TRBJ2-1,TRBD2,TRBV6-4,-,TGTGCCAGCAGTAGCCCAAGGGCGGGAGGGCCGCGGGGAGGTCGGGGTGAGCAGTTCTTC,CASSSPRAGGPRGGRGEQFF
TRBJ2-7,-,TRBV2,-,TGTGCCAGCAGTGACGGACAGCCCACCTACGAGCAGTACTTC,CASSDGQPTYEQYF
TRBJ2-2,-,TRBV11-2,-,TGTGCCAGCAGCTTAGTATTTCTAGGCACCGGGGAGCTGTTTTTT,CASSLVFLGTGELFF
TRBJ1-2,-,TRBV6-1,few,TGTGCCAGCAGTGAATCCCCCAACACCCAGTCCTATGGCTACACCTTC,CASSESPNTQSYGYTF
TRBJ2-3,TRBD2,TRBV7-9,-,TGTGCCAGCAGCTCCGGAAGAGGACTAGCTAAAGATACGCAGTATTTT,CASSSGRGLAKDTQYF
TRBJ2-7,-,TRBV5-1,few,TGCGCCAGCAGCTTGTTCCCAGGCAGCGGAGGGGCCTACGAGCAGTACTTC,CASSLFPGSGGAYEQYF
TRBJ2-2,-,TRBV5-6,once,TGTGCCAGCAGCTTGCCAGGGCCCGGGGAGCTGTTTTTT,CASSLPGPGELFF
TRBJ2-6,-,TRBV10-1,once,TGCGCCAGCAGTGGTGGCGGCCCTGGGGCCAACGTCCTGACTTTC,CASSGGGPGANVLTF
TRBJ2-2,TRBD2,TRBV7-3,-,TGTGCCAGCAGCAAGACTAGCGGGTACACCGGGGAGCTGTTTTTT,CASSKTSGYTGELFF
TRBJ1-2,-,TRBV27,-,TGTGCCAGCACAGACAGGACCCAAGCGTATGGCTACACCTTC,CASTDRTQAYGYTF
TRBJ1-1,-,TRBV18,few,TGTGCCAGCTCACCACCGGCAGGGGAAGTAACTGAAGCTTTCTTT,CASSPPAGEVTEAFF
TRBJ2-5,-,TRBV5-6,once,TGTGCCAGCAGCGCTACTCAAGAGACCCAGTACTTC,CASSATQETQYF
TRBJ2-1,-,TRBV15,-,TGTGCCACCAGCAGAGTGCGCCACAATGAGCAGTTCTTC,CATSRVRHNEQFF
TRBJ1-3,-,TRBV6-6,-,TGTGCCAGCAGTTACGAGGGAATCTCTGGAAACACCATATATTTT,CASSYEGISGNTIYF
TRBJ2-5,TRBD2,TRBV19,-,TGTGCCAGTAGTTTCAGACTAGCGGGAGGCCAAGAGACCCAGTACTTC,CASSFRLAGGQETQYF
TRBJ2-1,TRBD1,TRBV28,-,TGTGCCACTAGCCCAGGGGACAGGGTATATGAGCAGTTCTTC,CATSPGDRVYEQFF
TRBJ2-2,-,TRBV5-1,-,TGCGCCAGCAGCTTGGGACAAACCGGGGAGCTGTTTTTT,CASSLGQTGELFF
TRBJ2-7,-,TRBV11-3,-,TGTGCCAGCAGTTCGACAGCTACCTACGAGCAGTACTTC,CASSSTATYEQYF
TRBJ1-1,TRBD1,TRBV13,-,TGTGCCAGCAGCTCTTACACAGGGGAAAGGGAGGCATTGCGTTTTTCCACTGAAGCTTTCTTT,CASSSYTGEREALRFSTEAFF
TRBJ2-7,-,TRBV20-1,-,TGCAGTGCTAGACTAGCCTACGAGCAGTACTTC,CSARLAYEQYF
TRBJ2-7,-,TRBV6-5,-,TGTGCCAGCAGTTACTCGATCGGCTACGAGCAGTACTTC,CASSYSIGYEQYF
TRBJ1-4,-,TRBV6-5,-,TGTGCCAGCAGGGCTTCGGGCGGGGAAAAACTGTTTTTT,CASRASGGEKLFF
TRBJ2-2,-,TRBV11-2,-,TGTGCCAGCAGCGTTGGAGGGCAGCTGAACACCGGGGAGCTGTTTTTT,CASSVGGQLNTGELFF